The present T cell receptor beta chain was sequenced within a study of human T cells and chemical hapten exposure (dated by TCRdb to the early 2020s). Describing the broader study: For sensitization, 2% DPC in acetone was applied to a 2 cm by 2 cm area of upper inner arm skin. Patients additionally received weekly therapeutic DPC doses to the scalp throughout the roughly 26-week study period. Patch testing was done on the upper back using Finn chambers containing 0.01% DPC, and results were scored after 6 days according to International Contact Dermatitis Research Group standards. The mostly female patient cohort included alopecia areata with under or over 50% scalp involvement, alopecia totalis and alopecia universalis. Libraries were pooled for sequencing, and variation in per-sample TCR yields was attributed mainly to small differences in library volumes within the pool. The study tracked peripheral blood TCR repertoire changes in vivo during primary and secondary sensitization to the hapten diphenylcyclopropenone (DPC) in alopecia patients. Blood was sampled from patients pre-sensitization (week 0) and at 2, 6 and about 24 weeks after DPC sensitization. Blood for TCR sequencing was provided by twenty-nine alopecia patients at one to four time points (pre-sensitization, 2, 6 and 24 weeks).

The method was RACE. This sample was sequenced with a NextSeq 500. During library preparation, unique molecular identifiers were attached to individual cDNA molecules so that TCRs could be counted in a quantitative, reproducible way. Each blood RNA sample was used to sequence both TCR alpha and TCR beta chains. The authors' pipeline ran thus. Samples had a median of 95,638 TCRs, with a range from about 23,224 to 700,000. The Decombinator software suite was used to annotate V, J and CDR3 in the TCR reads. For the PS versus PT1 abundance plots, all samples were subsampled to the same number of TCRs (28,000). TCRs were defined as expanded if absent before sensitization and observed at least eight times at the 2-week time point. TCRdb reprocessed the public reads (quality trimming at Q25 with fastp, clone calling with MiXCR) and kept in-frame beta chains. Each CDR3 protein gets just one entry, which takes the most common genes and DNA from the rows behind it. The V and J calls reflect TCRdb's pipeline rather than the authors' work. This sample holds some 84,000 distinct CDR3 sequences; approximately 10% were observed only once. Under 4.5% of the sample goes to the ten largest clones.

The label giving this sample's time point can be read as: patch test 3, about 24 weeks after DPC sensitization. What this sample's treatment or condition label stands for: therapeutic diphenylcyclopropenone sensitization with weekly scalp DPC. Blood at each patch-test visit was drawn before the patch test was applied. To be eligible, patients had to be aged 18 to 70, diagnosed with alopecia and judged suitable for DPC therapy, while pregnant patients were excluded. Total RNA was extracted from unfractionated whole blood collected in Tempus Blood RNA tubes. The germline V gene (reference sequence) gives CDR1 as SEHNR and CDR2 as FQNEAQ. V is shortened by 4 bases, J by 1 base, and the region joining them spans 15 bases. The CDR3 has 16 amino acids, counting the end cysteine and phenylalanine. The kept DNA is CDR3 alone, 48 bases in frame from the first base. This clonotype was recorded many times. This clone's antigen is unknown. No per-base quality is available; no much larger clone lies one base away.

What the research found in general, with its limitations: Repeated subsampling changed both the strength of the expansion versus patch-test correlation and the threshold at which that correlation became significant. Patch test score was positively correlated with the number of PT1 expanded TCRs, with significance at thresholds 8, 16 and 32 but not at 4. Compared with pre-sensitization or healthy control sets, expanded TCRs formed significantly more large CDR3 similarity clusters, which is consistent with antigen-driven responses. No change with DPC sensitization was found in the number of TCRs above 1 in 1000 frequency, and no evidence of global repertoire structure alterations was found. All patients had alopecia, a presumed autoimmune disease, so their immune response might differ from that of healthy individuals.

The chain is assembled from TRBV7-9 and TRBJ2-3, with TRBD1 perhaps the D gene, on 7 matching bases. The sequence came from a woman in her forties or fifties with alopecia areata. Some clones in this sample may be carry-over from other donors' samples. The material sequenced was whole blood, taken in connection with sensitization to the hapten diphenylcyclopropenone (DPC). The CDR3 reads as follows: CASSSQGGLGTDTQYF. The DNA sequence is TGTGCCAGCAGCTCCCAGGGGGGTTTGGGCACAGATACGCAGTATTTT.